This is a list of T cell receptor beta chains from one sample in a study of cytomegalovirus exposure and HLA in healthy donors. Generated by immunoSEQ multiplex PCR, the TCRdb table keeps only in-frame clones and is missing some. This table holds about 68,000 clones, over 80% found once. Sequencing was performed on PBMCs. Receptors originate from a man between 18 and 35 years old in good health and CMV-seronegative. CDR3s include the opening cysteine and the closing phenylalanine or tryptophan. The D gene is left open where the match is weak. Clone sizes are given selectively: once, few, many, or a class where the clone is expanded.

CDR3 protein,CDR3 DNA,J gene,D gene,clone size,V gene
CASSYFGTGDETQYF,TGTGCCAGCAGTTATTTTGGGACAGGGGATGAGACCCAGTACTTC,TRBJ2-5,TRBD1,NA,TRBV6-5
CASSIGSLAGRSTEQFF,TGTGCCAGTAGTATAGGCAGCCTAGCGGGAAGAAGTACTGAGCAGTTCTTC,TRBJ2-1,TRBD2,NA,TRBV19
CASSQVLAGGRNEQFF,TGCGCCAGCAGCCAAGTATTAGCGGGAGGGCGCAATGAGCAGTTCTTC,TRBJ2-1,TRBD2,NA,TRBV4-1
CTSSQGAHTEAFF,TGCACCAGCAGCCAGGGGGCCCACACTGAAGCTTTCTTT,TRBJ1-1,NA,NA,TRBV1
CASSETDRVRDTQYF,TGTGCCAGCAGTGAAACCGACAGGGTCAGAGATACGCAGTATTTT,TRBJ2-3,TRBD1,NA,TRBV25-1
CASSSLGFYNEQFF,TGTGCTAGCAGCTCCCTAGGCTTCTACAATGAGCAGTTCTTC,TRBJ2-1,NA,NA,TRBV7-7
CASSVPGQVLNYGYTF,TGTGCCAGCAGCGTCCCGGGACAGGTTCTCAACTATGGCTACACCTTC,TRBJ1-2,TRBD1,NA,TRBV28
CASSWSGSSYEQYF,TGTGCCAGCAGCTGGAGCGGAAGCTCCTACGAGCAGTACTTC,TRBJ2-7,NA,NA,TRBV7-3
CATSTWTDLAKNIQYF,TGTGCCACCAGCACCTGGACAGATCTAGCCAAAAACATTCAGTACTTC,TRBJ2-4,NA,NA,TRBV15
CASSWQGWYEQYF,TGTGCCAGCAGCTGGCAGGGATGGTACGAGCAGTACTTC,TRBJ2-7,NA,few,TRBV7-2
CASSLGRGREDTQYF,TGCGCCAGCAGCTTGGGACGCGGGAGGGAAGATACGCAGTATTTT,TRBJ2-3,TRBD2,NA,TRBV5-1
CASSLSTDTQYF,TGTGCCAGTAGTCTCAGCACAGATACGCAGTATTTT,TRBJ2-3,NA,once,TRBV19
CASSLTSGISYEQYF,TGTGCCAGCAGTCTGACTAGCGGGATTTCCTACGAGCAGTACTTC,TRBJ2-7,TRBD2,NA,TRBV6-6
CASSPGSKPGELFF,TGCGCCAGCAGCCCGGGGTCTAAGCCCGGGGAGCTGTTTTTT,TRBJ2-2,NA,NA,TRBV4-3
CASSRSSGQASYEQYF,TGCGCCAGCAGCCGTAGTTCCGGACAGGCCTCCTACGAGCAGTACTTC,TRBJ2-7,TRBD1,NA,TRBV4-3
CASSLASFHLSGLSFEQYF,TGCGCCAGCAGCTTGGCCAGCTTCCACCTCTCGGGACTGAGTTTCGAGCAGTACTTC,TRBJ2-7,NA,once,TRBV5-1
CATKSGRGTGELFF,TGTGCCACTAAAAGCGGGAGGGGAACCGGGGAGCTGTTTTTT,TRBJ2-2,TRBD2,NA,TRBV7-2
CASSLVFSWVRSAVGYGYTF,TGTGCCAGCAGCTTAGTTTTTTCTTGGGTTCGATCGGCGGTAGGCTATGGCTACACCTTC,TRBJ1-2,NA,once,TRBV7-8
CASSSRGTFYEQYF,TGTGCCAGCAGCTCCCGGGGGACCTTCTACGAGCAGTACTTC,TRBJ2-7,NA,NA,TRBV5-5
CASSFPTSGRLYEQYF,TGTGCCAGCAGTTTTCCTACTAGCGGGAGACTCTACGAGCAGTACTTC,TRBJ2-7,TRBD2,once,TRBV28
CASRGRSIQDTEAFF,TGTGCCAGCAGGGGCCGGTCCATTCAGGACACTGAAGCTTTCTTT,TRBJ1-1,NA,NA,TRBV2
CAWSQAGLGQETQYF,TGTGCCTGGAGTCAGGCAGGTCTCGGCCAAGAGACCCAGTACTTC,TRBJ2-5,NA,NA,TRBV30
CASIGEVFEQFF,TGTGCCAGCATCGGGGAAGTGTTTGAGCAGTTCTTC,TRBJ2-1,NA,NA,TRBV11-2
CASSPAGDTQYF,TGTGCCAGCTCACCAGCGGGAGATACGCAGTATTTT,TRBJ2-3,NA,NA,TRBV18
CASSTDRDGTDTQYF,TGTGCCAGCAGCACCGACAGGGATGGTACAGATACGCAGTATTTT,TRBJ2-3,TRBD1,NA,TRBV9
CASSLWWDRSYEQYF,TGTGCCAGCAGTTTATGGTGGGACAGGTCCTACGAGCAGTACTTC,TRBJ2-7,TRBD1,NA,TRBV27
CASSFVLSSTSTYEQYF,TGTGCCAGCAGCTTTGTACTATCTTCTACCTCAACCTACGAGCAGTACTTC,TRBJ2-7,NA,NA,TRBV7-2
CASSLGGGYFNQETQYF,TGTGCCAGCAGCTTAGGCGGTGGCTATTTTAACCAAGAGACCCAGTACTTC,TRBJ2-5,NA,NA,TRBV11-1
CASSPTRRGGNQPQHF,TGTGCCAGCAGCCCAACGAGGAGGGGGGGAAATCAGCCCCAGCATTTT,TRBJ1-5,NA,NA,TRBV21-1
CASSLALFYEQYF,TGTGCCAGCAGCTTAGCCCTATTCTACGAGCAGTACTTC,TRBJ2-7,NA,NA,TRBV7-9
CASSLRGPYEQYF,TGTGCCAGCAGTTTGCGGGGACCCTACGAGCAGTACTTC,TRBJ2-7,NA,NA,TRBV28
CASSIDPGGTDTQYF,TGTGCCAGTAGTATAGATCCCGGAGGCACAGATACGCAGTATTTT,TRBJ2-3,NA,NA,TRBV19
CASMNHPGSSYEQYF,TGTGCCAGCATGAACCACCCGGGGAGCTCCTACGAGCAGTACTTC,TRBJ2-7,NA,NA,TRBV27
CASSRPSSGGPPNEQFF,TGTGCCAGCAGCCGGCCATCATCGGGAGGGCCCCCCAATGAGCAGTTCTTC,TRBJ2-1,TRBD2,NA,TRBV5-4
CAAGRDTEAFFGQGLGNTEAFF,NA,TRBJ1-1,NA,NA,TRBV28
CASSYSGGRHSYEQYF,TGTGCCAGCAGTTACTCCGGCGGCCGCCATTCCTACGAGCAGTACTTC,TRBJ2-7,NA,NA,TRBV6-5
CASSLAGGGRAFF,TGTGCCAGCAGCTTGGCCGGAGGAGGTAGGGCTTTCTTT,TRBJ1-1,NA,NA,TRBV5-8
CASSAGPGQGDWEFF,TGTGCCAGCAGTGCCGGCCCGGGACAGGGAGATTGGGAGTTCTTC,TRBJ2-1,TRBD1,NA,TRBV6-4
CASKRRESGNTIYF,TGTGCCAGCAAGCGAAGGGAGTCTGGAAACACCATATATTTT,TRBJ1-3,NA,NA,TRBV2
CASSQGGLAGTEQFF,TGCGCCAGCAGCCAAGGGGGACTAGCGGGGACTGAGCAGTTCTTC,TRBJ2-1,TRBD2,NA,TRBV4-3